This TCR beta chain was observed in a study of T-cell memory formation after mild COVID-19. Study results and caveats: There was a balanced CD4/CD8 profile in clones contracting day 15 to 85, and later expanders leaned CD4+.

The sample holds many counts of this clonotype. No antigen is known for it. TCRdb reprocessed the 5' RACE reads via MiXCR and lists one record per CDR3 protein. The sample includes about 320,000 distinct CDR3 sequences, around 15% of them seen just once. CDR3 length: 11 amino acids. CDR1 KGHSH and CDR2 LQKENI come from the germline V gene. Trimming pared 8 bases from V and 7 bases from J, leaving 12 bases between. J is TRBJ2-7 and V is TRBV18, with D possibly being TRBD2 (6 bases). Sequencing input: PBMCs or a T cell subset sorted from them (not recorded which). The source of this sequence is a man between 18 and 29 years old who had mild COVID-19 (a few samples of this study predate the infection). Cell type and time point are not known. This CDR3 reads CASSEGGEQYF. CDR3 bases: TGTGCCAGCAGTGAAGGAGGGGAGCAGTACTTC.